This T cell receptor beta chain comes out of a study of blood T cell repertoires in COVID-19. Study-level background: Samples of COVID-19 (acute and convalescent) were obtained from the United States, Italy and Spain. PBMCs, B-cell-depleted T cells, or T cells were the source of the cDNA or gDNA that made up the material.

Those enrolled in Seattle joined during active infection and were followed longitudinally afterward. Per the original methods: Nucleated cell counts were estimated from reference gene primer amplification. The repertoire was sequenced with immunoSEQ multiplex PCR; TCRdb's copy has only in-frame clones and lacks some. For V, J and clone size, that table is used; D and trimming come from the DNA. This table has about 41,000 clones, approximately 87% appearing once. The CDR3 is made up of 16 amino acids. Germline CDR1 is KGHSH and CDR2 is LQKENI. The junction had 3 bases not matched to a gene; V was cut back by 3 bases and J by 3 bases.

The sequence derives from a man in his forties or fifties with COVID-19, enrolled during active disease. The chain combines TRBV18 with TRBJ2-7; 15 bases agree with TRBD2. The sample comprised peripheral blood. CDR3: CASSPGTSGRSYEQYF. CDR3 DNA: TGTGCCAGCTCACCGGGGACTAGCGGGAGGAGCTACGAGCAGTACTTC. Using reference TRBV18 and TRBJ2-7 for the parts outside the CDR3, the full variable domain is NAGVMQNPRHLVRRRGQEARLRCSPMKGHSHVYWYRQLPEEGLKFMVYLQKENIIDESGMPKERFSAEFPKEGPSILRIQQVVRGDSAAYFCASSPGTSGRSYEQYFGPGTRLTVT.